This TCR beta chain was documented in a study of T cell changes during pregnancy in multiple sclerosis. Sequenced by immunoSEQ multiplex PCR; TCRdb stores in-frame clones only, minus some. The profile shows approximately 24,000 clones, around 86% of them singletons. The germline V and J ends were trimmed by 5 bases and 2 bases, with 4 bases remaining between them. The CDR3 is made up of 12 amino acids. Looked up from germline, CDR1 is LNHDA and CDR2 is SQIVND (reference sequence). This sequence was found in a female donor in good health, enrolled as a control in a pregnancy study. Source: CD4+ T cells from peripheral blood mononuclear cells, taken in the second trimester of pregnancy. J is TRBJ1-5 and V is TRBV19; D ambiguous. The DNA of the CDR3 is TGTGCCAGTAGTCAGGGCAATCAGCCCCAGCATTTT. Translating it yields CASSQGNQPQHF.